The 27 T cell receptor beta chains listed next were all sequenced from one sample in a study of blood T cell repertoires in COVID-19. Profiled with immunoSEQ multiplex PCR; TCRdb holds only in-frame clones, not every one. This sample has roughly 77,000 clones, with around 90% found just once. Material for sequencing was peripheral blood. The receptors were sampled from a woman of 80 years or more with active COVID-19.

The chain combines TRBV7-2 with TRBJ1-1, with 10 bases fitting TRBD1. Germline V gene sequence: CDR1 SGHTA, CDR2 FQGNSA. The CDR3 runs to 16 residues. V was clipped by 2 bases and J by 4 bases; unmatched bases: 7. As DNA, the CDR3 is TGTGCCAGCAGCTTATACCCGGACAGGGGGTTCACTGAAGCTTTCTTT. Its protein product is CASSLYPDRGFTEAFF. Full variable domain (outside the CDR3, taken from reference TRBV7-2 and TRBJ1-1): GAGVSQSPSNKVTEKGKDVELRCDPISGHTALYWYRQSLGQGLEFLIYFQGNSAPDKSGLPSDRFSAERTGGSVSTLTIQRTQQEDSAVYLCASSLYPDRGFTEAFFGQGTRLTVV.

This chain links TRBV6-5 with TRBJ2-7; maybe TRBD1 (5 bases). The CDR3 contains 13 residues. The V end was cut by 2 bases, the J end by 2 bases, with 7 bases between. Per germline, CDR1 MNHEY and CDR2 SVGAGI. CDR3 DNA: TGTGCCAGCAGTTACCCAGGGACCTACGAGCAGTACTTC. This translates into CASSYPGTYEQYF.

The V call is TRBV27, the J call TRBJ1-5, with a weak D call TRBD1 (6 bases). Deletions cut 5 bases from V and 4 bases from J, with 9 bases between. The CDR3 totals 13 residues. Germline CDR1 reads MNHEY; CDR2 reads SMNVEV (reference sequence). The CDR3 DNA is TGTGCCAGCAGTCTTCAGGGGAATCAGCCCCAGCATTTT. Protein: CASSLQGNQPQHF.

The J gene is TRBJ2-2, the V gene TRBV9; 11 nucleotides align to TRBD2. Per the germline V gene, CDR1 is SGDLS and CDR2 is YYNGEE. With 4 bases clipped from V and 4 bases from J, the junction kept 9 bases outside the gene matches. The CDR3 has 17 residues. The CDR3 bases are TGTGCCAGCAGCCCCCGTGGTAGCGGGAGGGTCACCGGGGAGCTGTTTTTT. This gives the protein CASSPRGSGRVTGELFF.

The chain combines TRBV12-3 or TRBV12-4 with TRBJ2-5, with D possibly matching TRBD1 (5 bases). This CDR3 has 12 residues. The germline V and J ends were trimmed by 7 bases and 7 bases, with 13 bases remaining between them. The CDR3 here is CASTQGPGTQYF. As DNA, the CDR3 is TGTGCCAGCACCCAGGGCCCAGGGACCCAGTACTTC.

The chain combines TRBV18 with TRBJ2-3; 10 positions match TRBD2. V was pared by 1 base and J by 4 bases, with 5 bases of the junction left unmatched. Germline loops: CDR1 KGHSH, CDR2 LQKENI. CDR3 length: 16 residues. CDR3: CASSPRLAGVSDTQYF. Here the CDR3 DNA reads TGTGCCAGCTCACCACGTCTAGCGGGAGTGTCAGATACGCAGTATTTT.

The CDR3 DNA sequence: TGTGCCACCGGTCGAATAGGAGGGGGCTTTCCCTACTATGGCTACACCTTC. Translated, it gives CATGRIGGGFPYYGYTF. This chain links TRBV24-1 with TRBJ1-2, with 7 bases that match TRBD1. Unmatched junction bases numbered 18, after V lost 9 bases and J lost 3 bases. The CDR3 runs 17 residues. Germline-derived CDR1 and CDR2 are KGHDR and SFDVKD.

V gene TRBV6-2 or TRBV6-3 combines with J gene TRBJ2-7; 9 nucleotides align to TRBD2. CDR3 size: 15 residues. The V gene end was trimmed by 6 bases and the J gene end by 5 bases; junction bases not matched to a gene: 11. Germline lookup yields CDR1 MNHEY and CDR2 SVGEGT. In DNA, the CDR3 is TGTGCCAGCAGCCCACTTAGCGGGAGATACCACGAGCAGTACTTC. The encoded protein is CASSPLSGRYHEQYF.

The rearrangement links TRBV6-2 or TRBV6-3 to TRBJ1-5; perhaps TRBD1 as D (6 bases). V lost 4 bases and J lost 5, with 15 bases in between. Germline V gene data show CDR1 as MNHEY and CDR2 as SVGEGT. The CDR3 spans 15 residues. In DNA form, the CDR3 reads TGTGCCAGCAGTTTATATTTGCAGGGGTATCAGCCCCAGCATTTT. This sequence encodes CASSLYLQGYQPQHF.

The chain links TRBV19 to TRBJ1-2; 8 positions agree with TRBD1. CDR1 is LNHDA and CDR2 is SQIVND in the germline V gene (reference sequence). The CDR3 has 14 residues. V was pared by 8 bases and J by 1 base, with 6 bases of the junction left unmatched. CDR3 region: CASQNRGSNYGYTF. In nucleotides, the CDR3 is TGTGCCAGTCAAAACAGGGGGAGTAACTATGGCTACACCTTC.

The rearrangement uses TRBV7-3 and TRBJ2-3; 10 bases map to TRBD2. Germline-derived CDR1 and CDR2 are SGHTA and FQGTGA. CDR3 length equals 16 residues. J was trimmed by 2 bases and V by 7 bases; bases with no gene match: 9. The CDR3: CASIGLAEESTDTQYF. CDR3 nucleotides: TGTGCCAGCATCGGACTAGCGGAAGAGTCCACAGATACGCAGTATTTT.

The chain links TRBV24-1 to TRBJ1-5, with TRBD1 as a possible D gene (5 bases). The CDR3 loop spans 15 amino acids. V was cut by 3 bases and J by 2 bases, with 10 bases left in between. Looked up from germline, CDR1 is KGHDR and CDR2 is SFDVKD. CDR3 residues: CATSDPGSGNQPQHF. The CDR3 DNA reads as TGTGCCACCAGTGATCCAGGGTCCGGCAATCAGCCCCAGCATTTT.

The CDR3 reads CAISGDQGNYGYTF. DNA of the CDR3: TGTGCCATCAGTGGGGATCAGGGGAACTATGGCTACACCTTC. V and J are TRBV10-3 and TRBJ1-2, with D possibly matching TRBD1 (6 bases). The V end lost 4 bases, the J end lost 2 bases, and 11 bases lay between the germline ends. CDR3 length: 14 amino acids. Germline CDR1 and CDR2: ENHRY and SYGVKD.

The V and J genes are TRBV7-8 and TRBJ1-2, with D possibly being TRBD1 (6 bases). The CDR3 covers 13 residues. V was trimmed by 3 bases and J by 2 bases, leaving 7 bases between them. Germline lookup yields CDR1 SGHVS and CDR2 FQNEAQ. CDR3 protein: CASSFTGNYGYTF. The CDR3 DNA reads TGTGCCAGCAGCTTTACAGGGAACTATGGCTACACCTTC.

This sequence joins TRBV6-5 and TRBJ2-7; D is undetermined. Germline CDR1 and CDR2: MNHEY and SVGAGI. V was trimmed by 6 bases and J by 0 bases, leaving 12 bases between them. The CDR3 covers 14 residues. The CDR3: CASSRKPSSYEQYF. The CDR3 region has the DNA TGTGCCAGCAGCCGAAAACCGAGCTCCTACGAGCAGTACTTC.

The chain has TRBV7-3 and TRBJ1-2, with 10 positions matching TRBD1. Trimming took 2 bases from V and 8 from J; bases not matched to a gene: 5. In germline, CDR1 is SGHTA, CDR2 FQGTGA. The CDR3 runs to 14 residues. The DNA for the CDR3 is TGTGCCAGCAGCTTACTCGGGACAGGGGAAGGCTACACCTTC. Its protein product is CASSLLGTGEGYTF.

This clone was seen only once. The chain has TRBV6-1 and TRBJ2-3, with a tentative D call TRBD2 (5 bases). The V end lost 11 bases, the J end lost 3 bases, and 21 bases lay between the germline ends. The CDR3 is 15 residues long. Germline V lookup: CDR1 MNHNS, CDR2 SASEGT. CDR3 amino acids: CAAEDRDGRTDTQYF. CDR3 DNA sequence: TGTGCCGCCGAAGACCGGGATGGTCGTACAGATACGCAGTATTTT.

In its sample, this clone was seen once. The chain joins TRBV18 to TRBJ2-1; 11 nucleotides align to TRBD2. V lost 8 bases and J lost 6; bases outside the gene matches: 6. The CDR3 loop spans 14 amino acids. In germline, CDR1 is KGHSH, CDR2 LQKENI. This chain's CDR3 is CASHLAGGGNEQFF. In DNA form, the CDR3 reads TGTGCCAGCCACCTAGCGGGAGGTGGCAATGAGCAGTTCTTC.

The chain uses TRBV28 and TRBJ2-7; 7 bases fit TRBD2. CDR3 length equals 16 residues. Germline V gene sequence: CDR1 MDHEN, CDR2 SYDVKM. V lost 6 bases to trimming and J lost 2 bases; unmatched junction nucleotides: 13. CDR3 in amino acids: CASRTGGSAQTYEQYF. The CDR3 bases are TGTGCCAGCAGAACCGGGGGGAGCGCACAGACCTACGAGCAGTACTTC. Supplemented by reference TRBV28 and TRBJ2-7, the full variable domain reads DVKVTQSSRYLVKRTGEKVFLECVQDMDHENMFWYRQDPGLGLRLIYFSYDVKMKEKGDIPEGYSVSREKKERFSLILESASTNQTSMYLCASRTGGSAQTYEQYFGPGTRLTVT.

This chain uses TRBV25-1 with TRBJ2-7; TRBD1 matches at 10 bases. Germline trimming cut 5 bases from V and 2 bases from J; bases unmatched to any gene: 15. Germline CDR1 is MGHDK and CDR2 is SYGVNS. The CDR3 runs to 18 residues. The CDR3 DNA reads as TGTGCCAGCAGTTCCCGGACCGGCTCCGGACAGGGGGCCTACGAGCAGTACTTC. This codes for CASSSRTGSGQGAYEQYF.

The chain combines TRBV5-4 with TRBJ2-2; maybe TRBD1 (6 bases). Per the germline V gene, CDR1 is SGHNT and CDR2 is YYREEE (reference sequence). CDR3 length: 17 residues. V was cut by 0 bases and J by 0 bases, with 12 bases left in between. CDR3 sequence reads: CASSLGVGASNTGELFF. CDR3 nucleotides: TGTGCCAGCAGCTTGGGGGTGGGGGCCTCGAACACCGGGGAGCTGTTTTTT.

The chain joins TRBV4-3 to TRBJ2-5, with 10 bases identical to TRBD2. CDR1 and CDR2 from the germline V gene are LGHNA and YSLEER. V lost 0 bases and J lost 5; bases outside the gene matches: 15. The CDR3 covers 19 residues. In DNA form, the CDR3 reads TGCGCCAGCAGCCAAGATATAATCGGAGAGACTAGCGGGCTCGAGACCCAGTACTTC. This gives the protein CASSQDIIGETSGLETQYF.

This clone was counted between two and nine times. This rearrangement joins TRBV7-9 to TRBJ1-6, with 9 bases lining up with TRBD1. The trim removed 3 bases at V and 9 bases at J, leaving 6 bases unmatched. The CDR3 length is 15 residues. Germline lookup yields CDR1 SEHNR and CDR2 FQNEAQ (reference sequence). The CDR3 loop reads CASSFTGTGSSPLHF. DNA of the CDR3: TGTGCCAGCAGCTTCACCGGGACAGGGAGTTCACCCCTCCACTTT.

In DNA form, the CDR3 reads TGTGCCACCAGCAGAGATCACGGGACAGGGTCCACCTACGAGCAGTACTTC. Residues: CATSRDHGTGSTYEQYF. V is TRBV15 and J is TRBJ2-7; 9 bases agree with TRBD1. The V gene's germline CDR1 is LNHNV and CDR2 YYDKDF (reference sequence). The V segment lost 0 bases and the J segment 2 bases; nucleotides outside the gene matches: 8. CDR3 length: 17 residues.

The chain combines TRBV7-9 with TRBJ2-3; D not resolved. V lost 4 bases and J 2 bases, leaving 10 bases between the germline ends. Per the germline V gene, CDR1 is SEHNR and CDR2 is FQNEAQ (reference sequence). This CDR3 is built from 14 residues. The CDR3 region is CASSSSANTDTQYF. The DNA for the CDR3 is TGTGCCAGCAGCTCCTCCGCTAACACAGATACGCAGTATTTT.

This clone was picked up one time. The genes are TRBV15 and TRBJ2-1; D is unclear. The V and J ends lost 1 base and 3 bases respectively, with 4 bases between them. Germline values: CDR1 LNHNV, CDR2 YYDKDF (reference sequence). This CDR3 region has 13 residues. The CDR3 DNA follows: TGTGCCACCAGCAGAGGAGTCTACAATGAGCAGTTCTTC. Translated: CATSRGVYNEQFF.

V and J are TRBV4-1 and TRBJ2-1, with 11 bases aligning to TRBD1. V dropped 4 bases and J dropped 4; count of bases not matched to a gene: 6. This CDR3 is built from 16 residues. CDR1 MGHRA and CDR2 YSYEKL come from the germline V gene. The CDR3 loop reads CASSPRTGGFYNEQFF. In nucleotides, the CDR3 is TGCGCCAGCAGCCCCAGGACAGGGGGCTTTTACAATGAGCAGTTCTTC.